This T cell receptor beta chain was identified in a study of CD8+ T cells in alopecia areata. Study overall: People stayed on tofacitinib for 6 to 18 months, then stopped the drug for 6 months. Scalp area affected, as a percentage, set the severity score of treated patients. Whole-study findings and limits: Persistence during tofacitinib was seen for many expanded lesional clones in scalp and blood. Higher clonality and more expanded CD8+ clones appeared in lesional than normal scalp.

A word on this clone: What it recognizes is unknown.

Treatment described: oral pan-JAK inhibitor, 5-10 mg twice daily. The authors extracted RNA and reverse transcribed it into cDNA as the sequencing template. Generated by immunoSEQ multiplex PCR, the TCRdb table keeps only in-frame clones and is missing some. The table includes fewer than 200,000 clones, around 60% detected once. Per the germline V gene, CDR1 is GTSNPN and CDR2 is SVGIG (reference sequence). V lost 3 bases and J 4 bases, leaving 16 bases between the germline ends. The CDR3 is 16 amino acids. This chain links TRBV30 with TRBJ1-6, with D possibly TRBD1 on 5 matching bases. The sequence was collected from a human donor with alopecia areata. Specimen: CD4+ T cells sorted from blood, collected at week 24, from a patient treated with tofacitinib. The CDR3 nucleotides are TGTGCCTGGAGGGAGGATAGGGGTTTATATAATTCACCCCTCCACTTT. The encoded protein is CAWREDRGLYNSPLHF. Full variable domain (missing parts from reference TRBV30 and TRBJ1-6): SQTIHQWPATLVQPVGSPLSLECTVEGTSNPNLYWYRQAAGRGLQLLFYSVGIGQISSEVPQNLSASRPQDRQFILSSKKLLLSDSGFYLCAWREDRGLYNSPLHFGNGTRLTVT.